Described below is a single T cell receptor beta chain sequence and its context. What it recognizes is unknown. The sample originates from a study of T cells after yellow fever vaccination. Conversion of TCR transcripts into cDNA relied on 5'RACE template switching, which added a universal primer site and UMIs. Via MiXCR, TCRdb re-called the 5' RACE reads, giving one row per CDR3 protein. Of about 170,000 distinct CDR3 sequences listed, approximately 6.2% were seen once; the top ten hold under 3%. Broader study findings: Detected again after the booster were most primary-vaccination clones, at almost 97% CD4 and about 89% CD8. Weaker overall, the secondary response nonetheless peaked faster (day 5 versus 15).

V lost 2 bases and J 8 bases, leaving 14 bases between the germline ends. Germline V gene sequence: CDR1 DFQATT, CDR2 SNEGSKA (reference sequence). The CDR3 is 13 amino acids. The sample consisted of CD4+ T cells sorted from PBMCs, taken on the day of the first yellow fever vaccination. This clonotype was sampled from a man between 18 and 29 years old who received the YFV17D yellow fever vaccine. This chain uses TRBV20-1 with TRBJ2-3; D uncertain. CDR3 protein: CSARSDLVGTQYF. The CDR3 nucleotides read TGCAGTGCTAGATCTGACCTAGTAGGTACGCAGTATTTT.